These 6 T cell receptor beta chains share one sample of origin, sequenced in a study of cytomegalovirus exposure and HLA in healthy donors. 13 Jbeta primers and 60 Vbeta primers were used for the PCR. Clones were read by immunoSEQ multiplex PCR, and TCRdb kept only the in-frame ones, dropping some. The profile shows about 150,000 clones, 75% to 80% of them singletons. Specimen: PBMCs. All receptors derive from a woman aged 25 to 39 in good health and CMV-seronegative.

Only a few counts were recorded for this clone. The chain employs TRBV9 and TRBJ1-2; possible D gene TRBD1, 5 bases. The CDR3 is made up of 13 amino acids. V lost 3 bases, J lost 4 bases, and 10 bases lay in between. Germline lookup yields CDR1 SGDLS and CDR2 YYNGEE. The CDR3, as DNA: TGTGCCAGCAGCGCGGGAGACAGCTATGGCTACACCTTC. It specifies CASSAGDSYGYTF.

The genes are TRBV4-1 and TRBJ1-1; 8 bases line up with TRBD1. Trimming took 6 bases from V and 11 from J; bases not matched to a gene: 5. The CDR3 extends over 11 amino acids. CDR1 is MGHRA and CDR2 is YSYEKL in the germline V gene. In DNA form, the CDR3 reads TGCGCCAGCAGGGGGACAGGTGATGCTTTCTTT. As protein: CASRGTGDAFF.

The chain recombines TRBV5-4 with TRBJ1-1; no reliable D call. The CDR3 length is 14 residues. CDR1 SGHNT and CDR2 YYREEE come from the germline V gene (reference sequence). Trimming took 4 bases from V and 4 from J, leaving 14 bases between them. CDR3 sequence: CASSPDGVATEAFF. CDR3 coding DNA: TGTGCCAGCAGCCCCGACGGGGTGGCCACTGAAGCTTTCTTT.

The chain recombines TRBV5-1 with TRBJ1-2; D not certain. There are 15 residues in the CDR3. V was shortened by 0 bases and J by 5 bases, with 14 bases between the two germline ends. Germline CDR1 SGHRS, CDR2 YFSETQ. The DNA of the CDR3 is TGCGCCAGCAGCTTGGAGGGAGAAGGTCGATATGGCTACACCTTC. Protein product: CASSLEGEGRYGYTF.

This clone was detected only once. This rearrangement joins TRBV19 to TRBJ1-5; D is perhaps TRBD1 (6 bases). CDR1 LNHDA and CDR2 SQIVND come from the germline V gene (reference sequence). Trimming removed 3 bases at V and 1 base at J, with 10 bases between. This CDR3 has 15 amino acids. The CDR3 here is CASSIVGASNQPQHF. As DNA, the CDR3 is TGTGCCAGTAGTATCGTGGGGGCGAGCAATCAGCCCCAGCATTTT.

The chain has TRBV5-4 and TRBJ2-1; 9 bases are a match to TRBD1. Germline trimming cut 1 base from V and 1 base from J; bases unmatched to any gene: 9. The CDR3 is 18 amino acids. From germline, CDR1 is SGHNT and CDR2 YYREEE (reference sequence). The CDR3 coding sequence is TGTGCCAGCAGCTTGACAGGGGGCCTTACCCTATCCTACAATGAGCAGTTCTTC. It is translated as CASSLTGGLTLSYNEQFF.